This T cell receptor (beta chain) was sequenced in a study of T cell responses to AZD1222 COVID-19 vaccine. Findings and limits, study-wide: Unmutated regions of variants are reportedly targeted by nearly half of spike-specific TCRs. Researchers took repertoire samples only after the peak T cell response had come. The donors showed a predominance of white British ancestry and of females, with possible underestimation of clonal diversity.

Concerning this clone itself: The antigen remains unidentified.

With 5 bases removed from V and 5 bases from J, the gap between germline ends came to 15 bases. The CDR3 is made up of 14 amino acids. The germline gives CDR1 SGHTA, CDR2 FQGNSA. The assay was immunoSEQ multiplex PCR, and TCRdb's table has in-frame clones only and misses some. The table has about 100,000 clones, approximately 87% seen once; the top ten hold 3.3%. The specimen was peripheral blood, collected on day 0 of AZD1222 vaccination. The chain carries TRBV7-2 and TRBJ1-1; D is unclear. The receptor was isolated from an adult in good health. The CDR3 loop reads CASSPGLQVTEAFF. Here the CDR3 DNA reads TGTGCCAGCAGCCCCGGACTCCAGGTGACTGAAGCTTTCTTT.